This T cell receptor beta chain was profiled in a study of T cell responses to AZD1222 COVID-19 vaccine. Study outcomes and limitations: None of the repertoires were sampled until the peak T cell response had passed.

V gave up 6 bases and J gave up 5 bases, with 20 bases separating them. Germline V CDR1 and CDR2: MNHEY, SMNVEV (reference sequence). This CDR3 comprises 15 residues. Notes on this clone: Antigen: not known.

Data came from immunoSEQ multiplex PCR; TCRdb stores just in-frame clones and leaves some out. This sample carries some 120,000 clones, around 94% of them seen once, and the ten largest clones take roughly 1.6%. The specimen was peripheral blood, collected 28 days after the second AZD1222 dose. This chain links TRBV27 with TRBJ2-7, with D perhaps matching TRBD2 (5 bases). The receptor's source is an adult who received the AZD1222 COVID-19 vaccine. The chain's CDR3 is CASSPRNLGENEQYF. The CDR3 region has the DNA TGTGCCAGCAGCCCCCGCAATCTCGGGGAGAACGAGCAGTACTTC.